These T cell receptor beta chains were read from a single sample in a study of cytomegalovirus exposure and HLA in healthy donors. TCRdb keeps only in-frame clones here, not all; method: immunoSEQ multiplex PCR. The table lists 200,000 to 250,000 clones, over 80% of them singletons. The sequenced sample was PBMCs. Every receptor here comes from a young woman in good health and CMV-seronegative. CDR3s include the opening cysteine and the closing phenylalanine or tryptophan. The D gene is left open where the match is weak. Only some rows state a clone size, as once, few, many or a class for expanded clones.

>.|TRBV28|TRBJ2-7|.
CASSPLAVAYEQYF
TGTGCCAGCAGTCCCTTAGCGGTCGCCTACGAGCAGTACTTC
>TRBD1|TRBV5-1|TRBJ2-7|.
CASSHGTGGYEQYF
TGCGCCAGCAGCCATGGGACAGGGGGCTACGAGCAGTACTTC
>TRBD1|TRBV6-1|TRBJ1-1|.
CASSGNRGLNTEAFF
TGTGCCAGCAGTGGAAACAGGGGGTTGAACACTGAAGCTTTCTTT
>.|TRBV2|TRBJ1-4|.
CASRRARGEKLFF
TGTGCCAGCAGGCGGGCGCGAGGTGAAAAACTGTTTTTT
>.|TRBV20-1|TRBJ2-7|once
CSATGNYEQYF
TGCAGTGCTACGGGAAACTACGAGCAGTACTTC
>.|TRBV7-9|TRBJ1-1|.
CASSLDPSEAFF
TGTGCCAGCAGCCTGGACCCTTCCGAAGCTTTCTTT
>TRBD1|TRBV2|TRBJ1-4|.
CASSGDSGSEKLFF
TGTGCCAGCAGTGGGGACAGTGGAAGTGAAAAACTGTTTTTT
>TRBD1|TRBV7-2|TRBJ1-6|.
CASSPQGPYSPLHF
TGTGCCAGCAGCCCACAGGGGCCATATTCACCCCTCCACTTT
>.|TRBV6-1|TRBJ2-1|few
CASRVRGPDNEQFF
TGTGCCAGCAGGGTGCGGGGGCCAGACAATGAGCAGTTCTTC
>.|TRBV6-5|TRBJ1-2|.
CASSSENYGYTF
TGTGCCAGCAGCTCAGAGAACTATGGCTACACCTTC
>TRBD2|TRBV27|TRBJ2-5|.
CASSTGTSGRGTQYF
TGTGCCAGCAGTACCGGGACTAGCGGGAGGGGGACCCAGTACTTC
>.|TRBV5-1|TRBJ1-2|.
CASSFAGAGGYTF
TGCGCCAGCAGCTTCGCAGGGGCAGGTGGCTACACCTTC
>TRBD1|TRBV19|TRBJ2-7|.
CASSLRTGGAGGNYEQYF
TGTGCCAGTAGTCTTCGGACAGGGGGCGCCGGAGGGAACTACGAGCAGTACTTC
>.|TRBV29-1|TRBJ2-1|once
CSVEQGGRVGFF
TGCAGCGTTGAACAGGGGGGTAGGGTTGGGTTCTTC
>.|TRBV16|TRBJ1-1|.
CASSQSGGTEAFF
TGTGCCAGCAGCCAATCCGGTGGTACTGAAGCTTTCTTT
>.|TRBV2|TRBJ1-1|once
CASSAFSQGITEAFF
TGTGCCAGCAGTGCCTTCTCCCAAGGAATCACTGAAGCTTTCTTT
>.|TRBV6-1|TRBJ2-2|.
CASRDVGGGPGELFF
TGTGCCAGCAGGGACGTCGGGGGTGGACCCGGGGAGCTGTTTTTT
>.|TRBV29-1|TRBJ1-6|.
CSVGQEPFSPLHF
TGCAGCGTTGGGCAGGAGCCATTTTCACCCCTCCACTTT
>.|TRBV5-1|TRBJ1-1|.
CASRTAYSGRSTEAFF
TGCGCCAGCCGGACAGCCTATTCCGGTAGGAGCACTGAAGCTTTCTTT
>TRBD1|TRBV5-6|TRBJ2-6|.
CASSRTGTGANVLTF
TGTGCCAGCAGCAGGACAGGGACTGGGGCCAACGTCCTGACTTTC
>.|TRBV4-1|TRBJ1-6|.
CASSRGELTVTNSPLHF
TGCGCCAGCAGCCGAGGCGAGCTGACAGTCACGAATTCACCCCTCCACTTT
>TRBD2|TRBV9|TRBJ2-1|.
CASSPRLAGGHNEQFF
TGTGCCAGCAGCCCAAGACTAGCGGGAGGCCACAATGAGCAGTTCTTC
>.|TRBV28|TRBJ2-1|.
CASSGADLSYNEQFF
TGTGCCAGCAGTGGGGCGGACCTCTCCTACAATGAGCAGTTCTTC
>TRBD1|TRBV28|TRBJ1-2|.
CASSLSTGGIYGYTF
TGTGCCAGCAGTTTATCGACAGGGGGGATCTATGGCTACACCTTC
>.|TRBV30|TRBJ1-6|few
CAWSVPPVRDNSPLHF
TGTGCCTGGAGTGTCCCCCCGGTCAGGGATAATTCACCCCTCCACTTT
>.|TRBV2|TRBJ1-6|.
CASRPGTASHSPLHF
TGTGCCAGCAGACCCGGGACGGCAAGTCATTCACCCCTCCACTTT
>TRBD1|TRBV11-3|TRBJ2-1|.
CASSRDRYNEQFF
TGTGCCAGCAGCCGGGACAGATACAATGAGCAGTTCTTC
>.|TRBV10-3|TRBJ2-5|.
CAISAPRTEETQYF
TGTGCCATCAGTGCCCCGAGGACAGAAGAGACCCAGTACTTC
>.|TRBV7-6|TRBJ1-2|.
CASSLGQNYGYTF
TGTGCCAGCAGCTTAGGGCAAAACTATGGCTACACCTTC
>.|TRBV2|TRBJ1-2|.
CASSLQGNGYTF
TGTGCCAGCAGCCTACAGGGAAATGGCTACACCTTC
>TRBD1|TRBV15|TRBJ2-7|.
CATSRDLGTGFPGPYEQYF
TGTGCCACCAGCAGAGATCTAGGGACAGGATTCCCGGGCCCCTACGAGCAGTACTTC
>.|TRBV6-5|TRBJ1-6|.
CASRAGSSPLHF
TGTGCCAGCAGGGCTGGGAGCTCACCCCTCCACTTT
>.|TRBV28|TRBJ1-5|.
CASLTPAYGDQPQHF
TGTGCCAGCCTAACGCCGGCGTACGGCGATCAGCCCCAGCATTTT
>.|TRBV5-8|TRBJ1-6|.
CASGKINWVESPLHF
TGTGCCAGCGGTAAGATAAACTGGGTGGAATCACCCCTCCACTTT
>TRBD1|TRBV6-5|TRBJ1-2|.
CASSYGGTGDEDGYTF
TGTGCCAGCAGTTACGGCGGGACAGGGGATGAGGATGGCTACACCTTC
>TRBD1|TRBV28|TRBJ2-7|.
CASSSRTGDSYEQYF
TGTGCCAGCAGCTCGAGGACAGGGGACTCCTACGAGCAGTACTTC
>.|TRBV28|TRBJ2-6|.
CASSLGSGANVLTF
TGTGCCAGCAGTTTAGGCTCTGGGGCCAACGTCCTGACTTTC
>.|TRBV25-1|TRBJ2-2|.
CASNPGLPNTGELFF
TGTGCCAGCAACCCGGGACTGCCGAACACCGGGGAGCTGTTTTTT
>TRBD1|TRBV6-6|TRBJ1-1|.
CASSHSGTGGAEAFF
TGTGCCAGCAGTCACTCCGGGACAGGGGGAGCTGAAGCTTTCTTT
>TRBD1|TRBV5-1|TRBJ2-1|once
CASSLGQGFYNEQFF
TGCGCCAGCAGCTTGGGACAGGGGTTCTACAATGAGCAGTTCTTC
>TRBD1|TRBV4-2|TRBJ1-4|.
CASSPSRQGATNEKLFF
TGTGCCAGCAGCCCGAGCCGACAGGGAGCAACTAATGAAAAACTGTTTTTT
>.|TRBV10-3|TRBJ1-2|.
CAITPLGGGYTF
TGTGCCATCACCCCCCTAGGAGGCGGCTACACCTTC
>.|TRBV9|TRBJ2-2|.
CASSVGVFAGELFF
TGTGCCAGCAGCGTAGGCGTGTTCGCCGGGGAGCTGTTTTTT
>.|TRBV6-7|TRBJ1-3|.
CASSYSSGISGNTIYF
TGTGCCAGCAGTTACTCGTCAGGGATCTCTGGAAACACCATATATTTT
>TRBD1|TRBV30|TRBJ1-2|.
CAWSPPPTGESLGYTF
TGTGCCTGGAGTCCCCCGCCGACAGGGGAGAGCTTGGGCTACACCTTC
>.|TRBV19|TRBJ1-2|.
CASSVRGNYGYTF
TGTGCCAGTAGTGTACGGGGTAACTATGGCTACACCTTC
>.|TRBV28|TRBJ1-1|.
CASSLTRPLNTEAFF
TGTGCCAGCAGTCTAACACGGCCGCTGAACACTGAAGCTTTCTTT
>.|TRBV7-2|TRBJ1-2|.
CASSLMGSLYGYTF
TGTGCCAGCAGCTTAATGGGCAGTCTCTATGGCTACACCTTC
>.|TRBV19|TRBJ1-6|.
CASSSEASPLHF
TGTGCCAGTAGCTCCGAGGCTTCACCCCTCCACTTT
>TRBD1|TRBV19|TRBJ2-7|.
CASSPLLVRGFGEQYF
TGTGCCAGTAGTCCGTTACTAGTCAGGGGGTTCGGCGAGCAGTACTTC
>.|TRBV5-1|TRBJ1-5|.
CASSLVGDSNQPQHF
TGCGCCAGCAGCTTGGTAGGGGATAGCAATCAGCCCCAGCATTTT
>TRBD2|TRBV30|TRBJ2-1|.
CAWSGTSSYNEQFF
TGTGCCTGGAGCGGGACTAGCTCCTACAATGAGCAGTTCTTC
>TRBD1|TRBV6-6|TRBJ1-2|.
CASSLDRGNYGYTF
TGTGCCAGCAGCCTGGACAGGGGGAACTATGGCTACACCTTC
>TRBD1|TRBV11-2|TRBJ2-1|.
CASSLYRGSYNEQFF
TGTGCCAGCAGCTTATACAGGGGATCCTACAATGAGCAGTTCTTC
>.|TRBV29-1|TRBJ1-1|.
CSVARRNTEAFF
TGCAGCGTTGCTAGACGGAACACTGAAGCTTTCTTT
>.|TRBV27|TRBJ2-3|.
CASSLLGASRADTQYF
TGTGCCAGCAGTTTACTCGGGGCTTCCCGGGCAGATACGCAGTATTTT
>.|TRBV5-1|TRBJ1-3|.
CASSITQGAGNTIYF
TGCGCCAGCAGCATTACACAGGGTGCTGGAAACACCATATATTTT